This T cell receptor (beta chain) is from a study of OX40 agonist ivuxolimab in advanced cancers. Looking at the study overall: Ivuxolimab was a fully human IgG2 agonistic monoclonal antibody targeting the costimulatory receptor OX40 (CD134). The dose-escalation cohort was roughly 83% male with a mean age of roughly 62 years, ranging from about 23 to 85. Of the roughly 52 dose-escalation patients, hepatocellular carcinoma was present in about 19, melanoma in roughly 15, renal cell carcinoma in 9 and head and neck cancer in 9. Three dose-escalation patients achieved partial responses, one with hepatocellular carcinoma and two with cutaneous melanoma. Intravenous ivuxolimab was administered to patients every 2 weeks at six dose levels: 0.01, 0.1, 0.3, 1.5, 3 and 10 mg/kg. The point of sequencing TCRbeta in the periphery was to test whether ivuxolimab changed TCR sequence diversity and drove clonal T-cell expansion. Patients were allowed to have had prior anti-PD-1, anti-PD-L1 or anti-CTLA-4 therapy, and roughly 40% of the dose-escalation patients had previously received checkpoint inhibitors. The paper covers the monotherapy dose-escalation part of the phase I ivuxolimab trial, which included N of about 50 patients.

The trial excluded patients who had a history of autoimmune disease or who were on systemic immunosuppression. In every dose cohort, peripheral blood was drawn for TCR sequencing at baseline, cycle 4 day 1, and cycle 7 day 1. Samples came from an open-label, multicenter, first-in-human phase I dose-escalation trial of ivuxolimab. The trial enrolled adults with locally advanced or metastatic head and neck squamous cell, hepatocellular, melanoma or renal cell carcinoma. Before TCR sequencing, CD4+ and CD8+ T cells were separately sorted from peripheral blood. The sample holds one count of this clone. It has no known antigen specificity. The CDR3 does not close with the conserved phenylalanine or tryptophan, likely indicating a read error. The DNA is left out, because the CDR3 cannot be placed on it with certainty; the CDR3 is given as TCRdb lists it. CDR1 and CDR2 (SEHNR, FQNEAQ) derive from the germline V gene (reference sequence). With termini counted, the CDR3 has 11 amino acids.

Genomic DNA was extracted from sorted cells for sequencing of the TCRbeta CDR3 region. The immunoSEQ Assay was used for sequencing of TCRbeta CDR3 regions. In its TCRdb copy, this immuneACCESS table keeps in-frame sequences only and misses some clones. Where compared with another copy, unresolved V genes explain less than half of these, and the others have no known cause. The sample contains some 99,000 clones, around 94% of them found a single time. Around 0.18% of the sample comes from the top ten. What the study reported, not specific to this receptor: At doses of 0.1 to 3.0 mg/kg, clonal expansion of both CD4+ and CD8+ T cells in blood was seen between baseline and week 6. In partial responders in the 0.1-3.0 mg/kg groups, normalized peripheral clonal expansion was found to be among the lowest, especially among CD8+ T cells. The antigen specificity of the peripheral T cells that underwent clonal expansion was not determined. Low levels of normalized T-cell clonal expansion were also seen in some nonresponding patients. After ivuxolimab, CD8+ T cells had more expanded clones than CD4+ T cells on average.

Sequencing was performed on CD4+ or CD8+ T cells sorted from blood, taken in a trial of the OX40 agonist ivuxolimab. The V gene is TRBV7-9 and the J gene is TRBJ1-1. The sequence was obtained from an adult with an advanced solid tumor such as melanoma, head and neck, liver or kidney cancer. CDR3 sequence: CASSTIFGGNS.